The clone carrying this T cell receptor beta chain occurred once. Generated by immunoSEQ multiplex PCR, the TCRdb table keeps only in-frame clones and is missing some. Of 2 million to 2.5 million clones in the sample, 85% to 95% were seen once. The sample comes from a study of shared clonotypes between healthy human individuals. After removal of 3 bases from V and 6 bases from J, the junction contained 11 bases not matched to a gene. Germline lookup yields CDR1 SGDLS and CDR2 YYNGEE. The CDR3 has 16 residues. Splitting of CD4+ cells produced CD45RA+ naive and CD45RA-negative memory subsets. The chain carries TRBV9 and TRBJ2-1, with 8 bases identical to TRBD1. The TCR was taken from a man between 18 and 29 years old in good health. Some clones in this sample may be carry-over from other donors' samples. Sequencing was performed on naive CD4+ T cells from PBMCs. Stated subset: CD45RA+ positively selected. This chain's CDR3 is CASSARVRGLVNEQFF. DNA for the CDR3: TGTGCCAGCAGCGCCCGCGTCAGGGGGCTAGTCAATGAGCAGTTCTTC.